This T cell receptor (beta chain) was captured in a study of T cells after yellow fever vaccination (dated by TCRdb to between 2018 and 2021). With regard to the full study: The SMART-Seq v4 Ultra Low Input RNA kit was used to prepare libraries from fractions with low cell numbers. Two healthy male donors, one aged 18 to 29 and one aged 30 to 40 years, made up the cohort. Blood was drawn at multiple timepoints before and after primary and secondary immunization, with bulk PBMC replicates and cell subsets isolated. To track T-cell clones before and after primary and booster YFV17D yellow fever vaccination, bulk TCR alpha and beta repertoires were sequenced longitudinally. Findings and caveats that apply to the study as a whole: Compared with the primary T-cell response, the secondary T-cell response was weaker but faster, peaking on day 5 rather than day 15. Most clones expanded after primary vaccination (around 96% of CD4 and 80% to 90% of CD8) were re-detected after the booster, suggesting that broad memory maintenance occurred. A small fraction of clonotypes appeared in both the CD4 and CD8 compartments, likely as a result of convergent recombination. Because abundant contaminating clonotypes from the bulk population could be contained in FACS-sorted repertoires, computational filtering was required. Only a couple of donors were included in the study, so the extent to which the findings can be generalized is limited.

Comments on this clonotype: Its target antigen remains unknown. No much larger clone is present one base from it, and per-base qualities are unavailable.

Taken from the germline V gene (reference sequence), the CDR1 and CDR2 loops are SGHNT and YYREEE. The CDR3 runs 13 residues from the cysteine to the phenylalanine. The CDR3 DNA has 39 bases and is translated from base 1. V gives up 2 bases and J gives up 8 bases, and the segment between their germline ends measures 13 bases. The treatment or condition label, read with the paper, signifies: live attenuated yellow fever vaccine strain. At every blood-draw timepoint, two biological replicates of bulk PBMCs were collected. A standard Ficoll-Paque protocol was used to isolate PBMCs from peripheral blood. TriZol was used to extract RNA from bulk PBMCs, CD4 and CD8 fractions, and dextramer-positive and dextramer-negative fractions. TCR cDNA was synthesized by 5'RACE template switching, through which a universal primer site and unique molecular identifiers were introduced. Priming for cDNA synthesis came from both the TCR alpha and TCR beta constant segments. Two PCR steps were used to amplify libraries, with sample barcodes and sequencing adapters being added in the second step. Libraries were sequenced on Illumina HiSeq 2500 (2x100 bp) or NovaSeq (2x150 bp). In the source study's methods: MIGEC was used to demultiplex reads and collapse the reads into UMI consensus sequences, and MiXCR was used for V(D)J alignment. Vaccine-responding clonotypes were defined with edgeR using replicate PBMC samples, requiring FDR below 0.01 and a log2 fold change above 5 up to day 15. Each bulk clonotype received a CD4 or CD8 identity based on whether the sequenced CD4 or CD8 repertoire contained that clonotype at higher abundance. The raw public data were reprocessed by TCRdb itself: fastp quality trimming at Q25, MiXCR clonotype calling, in-frame beta chains only. Rows with a matching CDR3 protein are joined into one entry that keeps the most common DNA and genes. The V and J calls shown here were made by TCRdb, not taken from the authors' results. The table for this sample lists about 340,000 distinct CDR3 sequences; more than 8.5% of them were counted only once. The top ten constitute approximately 18% of the sample.

This material consisted of PBMCs, taken on the day of the first yellow fever vaccination. The sequence derives from a man aged 18 to 29 who received the YFV17D yellow fever vaccine. The receptor chain draws on TRBV5-4 and TRBJ1-2; too little of a D gene remains to name it. The CDR3 is CASSFDSVGGYTF. The nucleotide sequence reads TGTGCCAGCAGCTTTGATAGTGTAGGCGGCTACACCTTC. The entire variable domain, with the stretches around the CDR3 drawn from the reference TRBV5-4 and TRBJ1-2 proteins, is ETGVTQSPTHLIKTRGQQVTLRCSSQSGHNTVSWYQQALGQGPQFIFQYYREEENGRGNFPPRFSGLQFPNYSSELNVNALELDDSALYLCASSFDSVGGYTFGSGTRLTVV.